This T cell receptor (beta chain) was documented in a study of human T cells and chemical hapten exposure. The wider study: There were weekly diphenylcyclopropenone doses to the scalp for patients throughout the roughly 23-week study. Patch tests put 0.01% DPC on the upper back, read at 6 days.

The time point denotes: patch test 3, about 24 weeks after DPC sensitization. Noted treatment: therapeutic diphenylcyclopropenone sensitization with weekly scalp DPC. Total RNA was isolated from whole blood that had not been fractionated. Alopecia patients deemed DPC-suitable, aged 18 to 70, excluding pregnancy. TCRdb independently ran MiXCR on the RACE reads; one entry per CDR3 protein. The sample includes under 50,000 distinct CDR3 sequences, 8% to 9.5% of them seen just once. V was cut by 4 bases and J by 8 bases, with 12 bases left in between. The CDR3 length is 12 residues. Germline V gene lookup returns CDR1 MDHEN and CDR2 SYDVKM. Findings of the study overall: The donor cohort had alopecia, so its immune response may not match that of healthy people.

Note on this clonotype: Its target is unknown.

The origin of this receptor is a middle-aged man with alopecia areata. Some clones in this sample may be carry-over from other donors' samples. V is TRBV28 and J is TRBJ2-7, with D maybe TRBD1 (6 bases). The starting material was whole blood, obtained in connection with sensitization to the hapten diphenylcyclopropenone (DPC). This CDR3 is CASSSDSTQQYF. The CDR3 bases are TGTGCCAGCAGTTCGGACAGTACCCAGCAGTACTTC. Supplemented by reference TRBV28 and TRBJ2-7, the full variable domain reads DVKVTQSSRYLVKRTGEKVFLECVQDMDHENMFWYRQDPGLGLRLIYFSYDVKMKEKGDIPEGYSVSREKKERFSLILESASTNQTSMYLCASSSDSTQQYFGPGTRLTVT.